This TCR beta chain was retrieved from a study of T cells in Graves' hyperthyroidism and ophthalmopathy (dated by TCRdb to the late 2010s). In terms of the full investigation: Peripheral blood was collected at initial diagnosis, before any treatment. A discovery cohort of roughly 100 patients, 43 with Graves' ophthalmopathy and over 55 with stable Graves' hyperthyroidism, was used to find distinguishing TCR V-J signatures. Prospective prediction of ophthalmopathy was tested in an independent validation cohort consisting of 18 to 20 hyperthyroidism patients and around 16 patients who later progressed to ophthalmopathy. The roughly 94 discovery patients were randomly divided into training and test sets at a 7:3 ratio. In several Graves' hyperthyroidism patients, the study also compared T-cell repertoires from thyroid tissue with T-cell repertoires from blood. Once sampling was done, hyperthyroidism patients were given methimazole at a starting dose of 30 mg daily, whereas ophthalmopathy patients were given high-dose intravenous methylprednisolone. The paper describes TCR Vbeta CDR3 sequencing of some 130 peripheral blood samples, made up of 43 ophthalmopathy patients, 70 to 80 hyperthyroidism patients and 17 progressor patients.

This clonotype has ten or more counts. Its binding antigen is unknown. Per-base quality was not reported, and no clone a single base away is much larger than it. A patient counted as having stable Graves' hyperthyroidism if no progression to ophthalmopathy occurred over 18 months of follow-up. The hyperthyroidism patients were between 18 and 65 years old and newly diagnosed, with a disease duration of less than 2 months. The study excluded patients with uncontrolled infections, other autoimmune diseases, pregnancy or lactation. Clinical symptoms, serum thyroxine and TRAb, thyroid ultrasound, and orbital computed tomography formed the basis for the diagnoses. Ficoll-Paque density gradient centrifugation was used to isolate PBMCs from 8.5 to 10 ml of fresh peripheral blood. Total RNA was extracted using Trizol reagent, and RNA quality was assessed on an Agilent 2100 Bioanalyzer. Amplification of TCR beta CDR3 regions was carried out from RNA transcripts. The TCR CDR3 was subjected to a first round of RT-PCR using the HTBI primer set and the Qiagen OneStep RT-PCR kit. Libraries were constructed in a second round of multiplex PCR, after which size selection and purification were carried out. Paired-end sequencing of the libraries was performed with 100 bp reads on an Illumina HiSeq2000. In the paper's pipeline: SOAPnuke was used to process the raw data, with reads discarded if the reads contained adapters or uncalled bases, had a mean Phred below 15, or lacked an exact constant-primer or identifier match. High-quality paired reads were merged with COPE v1.2.5, and unique nucleotide sequences were defined as clonotypes. MiTCR v1.1 was used to align clonotypes to the IMGT TRBV, TRBD and TRBJ reference segments. The analysis was restricted to V-J combinations with a frequency above 0.0001, which together covered 99% to 99.2% of the repertoires. The TCS score was defined as the ratio of F50 (clonal expansion) to E x V (chaos), calculated using BLOSUM62-based TCRdist between CDR3 peptides within each V-J. Welch's t-statistics and random forest reduced roughly 530 V-J features to 10 to 15, which were used in a naive Bayes classifier (R e1071). The raw public data were reprocessed by TCRdb itself: fastp quality trimming at Q25, MiXCR clonotype calling, in-frame beta chains only. Merged by CDR3 protein, the rows form single entries marked with the most common genes and DNA. In this record, the V and J calls reflect TCRdb's handling and not the investigators' own analysis. Across this sample there are about 360,000 distinct CDR3 sequences, with about a fifth seen only once. The ten top clones hold 3.7% of the sample.

Overall study results and their limits: Sample size was not statistically predetermined, and investigators were not blinded to group allocation. Most expanded thyroid clonotypes (frequency above 0.001) were also detected in blood, a finding suggesting that blood repertoires may reflect thyroid immune responses. In validation, the model predicted progression to ophthalmopathy with approximately 69% sensitivity and less than 75% specificity, a median of about 6.7 months before onset. A 13 V-J signature model separated ophthalmopathy from stable hyperthyroidism, with nearly 90% sensitivity and about 81% specificity in cross-validation and 80%/75% in testing.

Trimming removed 8 bases from V and 4 bases from J, leaving 3 bases between the germline ends. The germline V gene specifies WSHSY as CDR1 and SAAADI as CDR2. The cysteine opens and the phenylalanine closes a CDR3 of 10 amino acids. The read is trimmed to its CDR3 DNA, 30 bases read in frame from base 1. The chain links TRBV10-2 with TRBJ1-5; there is no confident call for the D gene. The TCR was taken from a woman younger than 35 with Graves' hyperthyroidism. The specimen was blood. CDR3 reads: CASGNQPQHF. The sequenced DNA is TGCGCCAGCGGAAATCAGCCCCAGCATTTT.